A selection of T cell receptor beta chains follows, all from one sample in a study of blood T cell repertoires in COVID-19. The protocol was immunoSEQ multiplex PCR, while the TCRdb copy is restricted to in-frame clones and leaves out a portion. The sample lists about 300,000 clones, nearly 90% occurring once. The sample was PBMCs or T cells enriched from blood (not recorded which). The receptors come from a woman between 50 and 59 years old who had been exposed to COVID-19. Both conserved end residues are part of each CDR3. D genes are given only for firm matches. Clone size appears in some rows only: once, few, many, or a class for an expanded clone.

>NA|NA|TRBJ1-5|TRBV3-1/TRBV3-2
TGTGCCAGCAGCCAAGTGGTCCGGGATCAGCCCCAGCATTTT
CASSQVVRDQPQHF
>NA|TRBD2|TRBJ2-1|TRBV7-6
TGTGCCAGCAGCATAGCGGGGGCCGAATACAATGAGCAGTTCTTC
CASSIAGAEYNEQFF
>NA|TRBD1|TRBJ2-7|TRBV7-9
TGTGCCAGCAGCTTAGTGGGACAGGGGGCGAGAGAGCAGTACTTC
CASSLVGQGAREQYF
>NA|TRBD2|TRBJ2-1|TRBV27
TGTGCCAGCAGTTCTCCCGGGACTAGCCTGGGGGTTGAGCAGTTCTTC
CASSSPGTSLGVEQFF
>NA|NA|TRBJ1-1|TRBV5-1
TGCGCCAGCAGCTTGATCCCCGGGAGGAACACTGAAGCTTTCTTT
CASSLIPGRNTEAFF
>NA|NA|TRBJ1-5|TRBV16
TGTGCCAGCAGCCCTCCAGGTCCAGGGGCTAGTCAGCCCCAGCATTTT
CASSPPGPGASQPQHF
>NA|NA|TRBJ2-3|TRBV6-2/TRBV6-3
TGTGCCAGCAGTTACTCCGCTGTGGACAGTCCCACAGATACGCAGTATTTT
CASSYSAVDSPTDTQYF
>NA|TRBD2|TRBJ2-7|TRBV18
TGTGCCAGCTCAACTACCGGGACTAGCGGGGGGGTCTACGAGCAGTACTTC
CASSTTGTSGGVYEQYF
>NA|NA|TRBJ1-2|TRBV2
TGTGCCAGCAGTTTTACCGACAATTACTATGGCTACACCTTC
CASSFTDNYYGYTF
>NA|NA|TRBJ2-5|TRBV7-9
TGTGCCAGCAGCAGCGGCCTGGGACAAAGGTCCCAGACCCAGTACTTC
CASSSGLGQRSQTQYF
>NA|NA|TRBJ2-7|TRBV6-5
TGTGCCAGCAGTTTAAATCTTCGGGGTGACCCCTACGAGCAGTACTTC
CASSLNLRGDPYEQYF
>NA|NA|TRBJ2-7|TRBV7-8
TGTGCCAGCAGCTTAGGTCTTGGAGGGGCGTACGAGCAGTACTTC
CASSLGLGGAYEQYF
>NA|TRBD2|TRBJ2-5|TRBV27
TGTGCCAGCAGTCTTATTGCGGGGGGCCTGGAGACCCAGTACTTC
CASSLIAGGLETQYF
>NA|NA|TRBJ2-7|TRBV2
TGTGCCAGCAGTGAAGCCGGGACATTAAACTCCTACGAGCAGTACTTC
CASSEAGTLNSYEQYF
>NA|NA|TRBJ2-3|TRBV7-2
TGTGCCAGCATTACCGACAGGCCGAGGGGTACGCAGTATTTT
CASITDRPRGTQYF
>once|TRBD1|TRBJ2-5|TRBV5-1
TGCGCCAGCAGCTTGGGTGACAGGGGAGCAACTAACCCCCAAGAGACCCAGTACTTC
CASSLGDRGATNPQETQYF
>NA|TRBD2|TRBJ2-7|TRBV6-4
TGTGCCAGGAACGATAGCGGGGGTGAAACCTACGAGCAGTACTTC
CARNDSGGETYEQYF
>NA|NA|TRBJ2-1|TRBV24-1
TGTGCCACCAGTGACCGACACGGGGTGGTATTACTCAATGAGCAGTTCTTC
CATSDRHGVVLLNEQFF
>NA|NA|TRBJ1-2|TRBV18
TGTGCCAGCTCACCTGGGAGCGATTATGGCTACACCTTC
CASSPGSDYGYTF
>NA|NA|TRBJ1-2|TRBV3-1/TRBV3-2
TGTGCCAGCAGCCAAGATATCGGGAGAGGCTACACCTTC
CASSQDIGRGYTF
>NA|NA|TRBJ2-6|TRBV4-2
TGTGCCAGCAGCCCAGAAGGGGTCTCTGGGGCCAACGTCCTGACTTTC
CASSPEGVSGANVLTF
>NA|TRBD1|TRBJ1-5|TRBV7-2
TGTGCCAGCAGCTACACCTCCGGGACAGGGGCCTCGGGGCCCCAGCATTTT
CASSYTSGTGASGPQHF
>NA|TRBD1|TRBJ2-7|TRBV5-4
TGTGCCAGCAGCCCTACTGCTGACAGGGCGAAATACGAGCAGTACTTC
CASSPTADRAKYEQYF
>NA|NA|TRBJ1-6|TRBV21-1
TGTGCCAGCAGCAAAACCCAGGGAGGGGTTCCATGGGGTGGTTCACCCCTCCACTTT
CASSKTQGGVPWGGSPLHF
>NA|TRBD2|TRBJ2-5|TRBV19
TGTGCCAGTAGTATAGGTTTTTCGGGGGGTCTAGAGACCCAGTACTTC
CASSIGFSGGLETQYF
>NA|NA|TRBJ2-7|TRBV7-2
TGTGCCAGCAGCTTAGGAGGGACAACCTACTACGAGCAGTACTTC
CASSLGGTTYYEQYF
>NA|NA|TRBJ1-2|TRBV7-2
TGTGCCAGCAGCTTATCTCTTCCGGGGGGCGGCTACACCTTC
CASSLSLPGGGYTF
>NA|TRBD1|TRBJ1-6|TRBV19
TGTGCCAGTTCCCAACAGGGGTCAAGTTCACCCCTCCACTTT
CASSQQGSSSPLHF
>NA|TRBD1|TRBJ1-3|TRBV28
TGTGCCAGTCGCCCTCCACCGGGACAGGGCTCCTCTGGAAACACCATATATTTT
CASRPPPGQGSSGNTIYF
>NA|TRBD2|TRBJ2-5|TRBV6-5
TGTGCCAGCTCGATAGCGGGGGGCTTCCAAGAGACCCAGTACTTC
CASSIAGGFQETQYF